A selection of T cell receptor beta chains follows, all from one sample in a study of T cells after posttransplantation cyclophosphamide. Only in-frame clones appear in the TCRdb table, and some are missing; sequencing was by immunoSEQ multiplex PCR. The sample has about 4,300 clones; 77% are singletons. The sequencing here drew on PBMCs, taken 25 to 30 days after a stem cell transplant with posttransplant cyclophosphamide. The source of these receptors is a male patient aged 45 to 59 who received an allogeneic stem cell transplant from an unrelated donor, was CMV-positive, and had acute GVHD only. Some T cells may be transferred from the graft donor. The CDR3 runs from the conserved cysteine through the conserved F or W. D genes are given only for firm matches. Rows may omit the clone size; those that give it use once, few, many or a size class.

few	TRBV2	TRBD2	TRBJ2-7	TGTGCCAGCAGCTCCACCGGGAGGGAGGGGTCCTACGAGCAGTACTTC	CASSSTGREGSYEQYF
NA	TRBV19	TRBD1	TRBJ2-2	TGTGCCAGTAGTATCGGACTAGGGACAGGGTTTTGGGGGGAGCTGTTTTTT	CASSIGLGTGFWGELFF
few	TRBV2	NA	TRBJ2-7	TGTGCCAGCAGTGGGGGACTTGACGAGCAGTACTTC	CASSGGLDEQYF
NA	TRBV5-1	NA	TRBJ2-3	TGCGCCAGCAGCTCTGACAGGTTAAGCACAGATACGCAGTATTTT	CASSSDRLSTDTQYF
NA	TRBV5-4	TRBD1	TRBJ2-7	TGCGCCAGCAGCCGATACCGGGACAGGGGTTTCGACGAGCAGTACTTC	CASSRYRDRGFDEQYF
NA	TRBV27	NA	TRBJ2-7	TGTGCCAGCAGTTTAGCACGGGTCTCCTACGAGCAGTACTTC	CASSLARVSYEQYF
NA	TRBV15	NA	TRBJ2-7	TGTGCCACCAGCAGAGCAGCTAGCGACCAGGTCGAGCAGTACTTC	CATSRAASDQVEQYF
NA	TRBV19	NA	TRBJ1-2	TGTGCCGTCCAGAGGGGGTATGGCTACACCTTC	CAVQRGYGYTF
NA	TRBV29-1	TRBD1	TRBJ1-1	TGCAGCGTTGATCTGGACAGGCCCGCTGAAGCTTTCTTT	CSVDLDRPAEAFF
NA	TRBV10-3	TRBD1	TRBJ2-7	TGTGCCATCACCTCCGGGACAGTGGCCTACGAGCAGTACTTC	CAITSGTVAYEQYF
NA	TRBV7-6	TRBD2	TRBJ2-7	TGTGCCAGCAGCTTAGAGGTCCGGGGGATCGGGACTAGCGGGAGAGGGGGTGGCGAGCAGTACTTC	CASSLEVRGIGTSGRGGGEQYF
NA	TRBV11-1	NA	TRBJ1-1	TGTGCCAGCAGCCCGATGCTCGGGGGTCAAGCTTTCTTT	CASSPMLGGQAFF
NA	TRBV10-3	TRBD2	TRBJ2-3	TGTGCCATCAGTGAGACGACTAGCGGGGCCGCACCGAGACGCACAGATACGCAGTATTTT	CAISETTSGAAPRRTDTQYF
NA	TRBV11-2	TRBD1	TRBJ1-4	TGTGCCAGCAGCTTAACCGGGACAGGTTACAGGAGAACTAATGAAAAACTGTTTTTT	CASSLTGTGYRRTNEKLFF
NA	TRBV7-8	TRBD1	TRBJ1-3	TGTGCCAGCAGCCCAGGGAGACAGGGTTTGGGCGGAAACACCATATATTTT	CASSPGRQGLGGNTIYF
NA	TRBV5-1	NA	TRBJ2-1	TGCGCCAGCAGCTTCCGACGTGGTGCGGGAATTGAGCAGTTCTTC	CASSFRRGAGIEQFF